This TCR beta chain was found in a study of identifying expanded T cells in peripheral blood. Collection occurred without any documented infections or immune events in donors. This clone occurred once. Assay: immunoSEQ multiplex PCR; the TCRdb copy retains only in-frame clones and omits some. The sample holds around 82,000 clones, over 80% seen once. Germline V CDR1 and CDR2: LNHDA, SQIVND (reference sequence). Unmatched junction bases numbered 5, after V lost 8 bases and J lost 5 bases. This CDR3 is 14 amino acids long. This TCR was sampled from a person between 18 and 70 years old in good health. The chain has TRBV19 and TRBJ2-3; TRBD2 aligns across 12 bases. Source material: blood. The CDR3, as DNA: TGTGCCAGTTCCGGACTAGCGGGAATAGATACGCAGTATTTT. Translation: CASSGLAGIDTQYF. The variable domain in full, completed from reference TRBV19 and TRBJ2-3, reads DGGITQSPKYLFRKEGQNVTLSCEQNLNHDAMYWYRQDPGQGLRLIYYSQIVNDFQKGDIAEGYSVSREKKESFPLTVTSAQKNPTAFYLCASSGLAGIDTQYFGPGTRLTVL.